This TCR beta chain was recovered during a study of cytomegalovirus exposure and HLA in healthy donors. About this clone itself: Its cognate antigen is unknown.

The CDR3 has 15 amino acids. Germline assignment: CDR1 SGHRS and CDR2 YFSETQ. Deletions cut 4 bases from V and 6 bases from J, with 19 bases between. Vbeta (60) and Jbeta (13) primers were used in the PCR. Clones were read by immunoSEQ multiplex PCR, and TCRdb kept only the in-frame ones, dropping some. The table records under 200,000 clones, 80% of them present only once. The study, taken as a whole, reports: Later on, an analysis showed TCR association rates differing by HLA locus, with DRB1 the most and HLA-C the fewest. Some V segments, TRBV6-2 and TRBV6-3 among them, were indistinguishable and were therefore excluded.

J is TRBJ1-2 and V is TRBV5-1, with D unresolved. The sequenced sample was PBMCs. The origin of this receptor is a human donor in good health. Written as DNA, the CDR3 is TGCGCCAGCAGCCTCCCGGGGATAGAGAAGGATGGCTACACCTTC. This encodes CASSLPGIEKDGYTF.